This TCR beta chain derives from a study of blood T cells in healthy people across ages. A second PCR of 7 to 11 cycles used a sample-barcoded 5' primer and a J-beta primer mix. TCRdb itself ran the 5' RACE reads through MiXCR, one entry per CDR3 protein. The sample contains more than 650,000 distinct CDR3 sequences, about 20% of which appear only once. Germline V CDR1 and CDR2: SGDLS, YYNGEE. V was cut by 2 bases and J by 4 bases, with 3 bases left in between. This CDR3 is built from 11 residues. As concerns this clonotype: What it recognizes is unknown.

Overall study findings and caveats: Both higher diversity and more naive CD4+ cells marked long-lived donors when set against aged donors. Researchers judged that diversity estimates from one million T cells fell short of true values.

With each sample, at least 5 micrograms of total RNA were extracted. Source material: blood. This chain uses TRBV9 with TRBJ1-1; D is undetermined. The clonotype originates from a man aged 70-80 years in good health. CDR3 loop: CASSVTTEAFF. CDR3 nucleotide sequence: TGTGCCAGCAGCGTTACCACTGAAGCTTTCTTT. Together with reference TRBV9 and TRBJ1-1, the CDR3 gives the full variable domain: DSGVTQTPKHLITATGQRVTLRCSPRSGDLSVYWYQQSLDQGLQFLIQYYNGEERAKGNILERFSAQQFPDLHSELNLSSLELGDSALYFCASSVTTEAFFGQGTRLTVV.